This T cell receptor beta chain was retrieved from a study of T-cell memory formation after mild COVID-19. TCRdb independently ran MiXCR on the 5' RACE reads; one entry per CDR3 protein. The repertoire holds 150,000 to 200,000 distinct CDR3 sequences, with 11% as singletons. This clonotype has more than one count but fewer than ten. Germline assignment: CDR1 ENHRY and CDR2 SYGVKD. The CDR3 has 12 residues. V was pared by 11 bases and J by 4 bases, with 12 bases between. This TCR derives from a man in his late teens or twenties who had mild COVID-19 (a few samples of this study predate the infection). Cell type and time point are not known. Sequenced input: PBMCs or a T cell subset sorted from them (not recorded which). The rearrangement links TRBV10-3 to TRBJ1-5; tentatively, D is TRBD1 (6 bases). As DNA, the CDR3 is TGTGCCTCCAGGGGCTTGAATCAGCCCCAGCATTTT. As protein: CASRGLNQPQHF.